This TCR beta chain comes out of a study of identical twins. Notes on the study in general: Among beta out-of-frame sequences, excess sharing between twins appeared weaker.

This clonotype was counted ten times or more. What it recognizes is unknown. This CDR3 is built from 14 residues. V lost 7 bases, J lost 3 bases, and 15 bases lay in between. Template switching introduced a universal primer site, and the cDNA bore unique molecular identifiers. From the 5' RACE reads, TCRdb called clonotypes with MiXCR, one entry per CDR3 protein. The data contain some 590,000 distinct CDR3 sequences, more than 9% of them seen just once; the ten biggest clones take up roughly 3%. Separately, the same data were catalogued under a study of yellow fever vaccine responses in identical twins. That publication notes: Reported findings indicate that twins' vaccine T cell responses seemed partially convergent, partially personalized.

Sequencing was carried out using PBMCs. V is TRBV12-3 or TRBV12-4 and J is TRBJ2-5; tentatively, D is TRBD1 or TRBD2 (5 bases each). The TCR comes from a woman younger than 35 in good health. CDR3 residues: CASKTAGTEETQYF. The CDR3 nucleotides are TGTGCCAGCAAAACCGCCGGGACCGAAGAGACCCAGTACTTC.